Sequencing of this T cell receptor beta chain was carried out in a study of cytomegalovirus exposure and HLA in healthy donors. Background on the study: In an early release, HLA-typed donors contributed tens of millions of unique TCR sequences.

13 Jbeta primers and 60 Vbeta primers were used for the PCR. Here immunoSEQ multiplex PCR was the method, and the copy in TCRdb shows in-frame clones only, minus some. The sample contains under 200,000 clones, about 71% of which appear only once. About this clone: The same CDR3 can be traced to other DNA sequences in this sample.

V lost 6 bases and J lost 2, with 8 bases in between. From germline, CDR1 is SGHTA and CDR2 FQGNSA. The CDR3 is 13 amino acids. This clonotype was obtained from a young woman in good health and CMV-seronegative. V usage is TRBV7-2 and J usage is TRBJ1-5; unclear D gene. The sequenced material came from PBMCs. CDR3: CASSSQGNQPQHF. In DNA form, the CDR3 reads TGTGCCAGCAGTTCGCAGGGCAATCAGCCCCAGCATTTT.